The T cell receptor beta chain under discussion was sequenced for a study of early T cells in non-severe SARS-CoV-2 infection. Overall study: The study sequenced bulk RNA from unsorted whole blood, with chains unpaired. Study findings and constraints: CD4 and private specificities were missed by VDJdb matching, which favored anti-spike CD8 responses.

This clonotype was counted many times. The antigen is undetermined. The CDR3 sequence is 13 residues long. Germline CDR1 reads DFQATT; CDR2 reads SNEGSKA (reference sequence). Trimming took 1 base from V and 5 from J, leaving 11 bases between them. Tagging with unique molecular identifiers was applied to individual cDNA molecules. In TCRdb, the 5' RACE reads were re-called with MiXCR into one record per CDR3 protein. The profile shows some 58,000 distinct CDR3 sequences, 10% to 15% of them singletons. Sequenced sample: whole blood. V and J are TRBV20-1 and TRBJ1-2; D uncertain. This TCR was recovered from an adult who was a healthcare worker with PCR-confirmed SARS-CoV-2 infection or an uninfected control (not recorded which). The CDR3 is CSARALLGYGYTF. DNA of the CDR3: TGCAGTGCTAGAGCACTTTTAGGGTATGGCTACACCTTC.